The source of this TCR beta chain is a study of cytomegalovirus exposure and HLA in healthy donors (dated by TCRdb to 2017 to 2019). About the full investigation: According to a later analysis, one platform produced both the approximately 110 validation repertoires and the roughly 660 repertoires of the first cohort. The study aimed to test whether signatures of past pathogen exposure could be identified by cataloging public T cell receptors. Along with the 666-subject first cohort, a separate validation cohort of roughly 110 different subjects was used. High-throughput TCR immunosequencing, statistical association of individual TCRs with disease status, and machine learning were combined to predict cytomegalovirus infection status.

Sequences MNHEY (CDR1) and SMNVEV (CDR2) are obtained from the germline V gene (reference sequence). Deletion took 3 bases off V and 0 bases off J, with a span of 13 bases between the germline ends. The CDR3 has 16 amino acids, counting the end cysteine and phenylalanine. Of the read, only the CDR3 DNA is kept; its 48 bases are in frame from base 1. Preparation of the library involved the immunoSEQ multiplex PCR assay. On the study's bioinformatics: A statistical classification framework was developed to diagnose cytomegalovirus status using the catalog of TCR beta chain sequences. TCRdb retrieved this table from immuneACCESS and kept in-frame rearrangements only. Not all clones are present; in checked studies, unresolved V genes account for under half, and no reason is known for the remainder. The DNA gave D and trimming, while V, J and clone size come from that table. This sample is represented by approximately 280,000 clones; just over 85% of them were singletons. Roughly 0.99% of the sample is in the top ten clones.

Separate from the roughly 700-subject first cohort, the validation cohort of roughly 110 subjects was the group to which the donors belonged. With regard to this clone: The clone's antigen remains unknown. Base qualities are not recorded, but no much larger clone differs from it by a single base.

Beyond this particular receptor, the publication reports: In both the original and validation cohorts, the classifier was reported to diagnose cytomegalovirus status with high specificity and sensitivity. In vitro tests confirmed that three of the cytomegalovirus-associated TCR beta chains recognize cytomegalovirus antigens. The authors suggested that the approach could potentially be generalized to other disease states and immunological phenotypes. A later analysis found that TCRs clustered in the first cohort also tended to co-occur in the roughly 120 validation repertoires, with 94% of cluster scores above 0. Most TCR sequences were seen in very few donors, while some public TCRs were found in many individuals. The study gave a list of under 200 TCR beta chains associated with cytomegalovirus. The validation cohort had no HLA typing available for a later analysis, so co-occurrence within that cohort was assessed over all 130 or so repertoires.

The receptor chain draws on TRBV27 and TRBJ2-3, with the D gene uncertain. Sequenced input: PBMCs. The TCR comes from a woman aged 18-29 years in good health and CMV-seronegative. CDR3 protein: CASSFVQNPSTDTQYF. Here is the DNA: TGTGCCAGCAGTTTTGTACAGAACCCTAGCACAGATACGCAGTATTTT.